Here is one TCR beta chain with its context. TCRdb keeps only in-frame clones here, not all; method: immunoSEQ multiplex PCR. The sample comprises some 150,000 clones, 94% of which are singletons, and under 15% rests with the top ten. The sample belongs to a study of control samples from healthy donors and cancer patients. The receptor was derived from a man aged 35-49 years in good health. Sequencing was performed on blood.

The CDR3 region is CASSLAWDGNTIYF. As DNA, the CDR3 is TGTGCCAGCAGCCTAGCCTGGGATGGAAACACCATATATTTT. V and J are TRBV9 and TRBJ1-3; no clear D. In germline, CDR1 is SGDLS, CDR2 YYNGEE. V lost 4 bases and J 3 bases, leaving 11 bases between the germline ends. This CDR3 contains 14 residues. The variable domain in full, completed from reference TRBV9 and TRBJ1-3, reads DSGVTQTPKHLITATGQRVTLRCSPRSGDLSVYWYQQSLDQGLQFLIQYYNGEERAKGNILERFSAQQFPDLHSELNLSSLELGDSALYFCASSLAWDGNTIYFGEGSWLTVV.